Reported below is one TCR beta chain. The CDR3 is 14 residues long. The germline gives CDR1 KGHDR, CDR2 SFDVKD. V lost 1 base to trimming and J lost 4 bases, with 9 bases between them. The protocol was immunoSEQ multiplex PCR, while the TCRdb copy is restricted to in-frame clones and leaves out a portion. Counted here are more than 100,000 clones, roughly nine tenths occurring once; the ten biggest clones make up around 2.5%. This specimen comes from a study of T cell responses to AZD1222 COVID-19 vaccine. V is TRBV24-1 and J is TRBJ2-5, with D perhaps TRBD2 (5 bases). Here the sequenced sample was peripheral blood, taken 28 days after the second AZD1222 dose. The source is an adult who received the AZD1222 COVID-19 vaccine. The CDR3 loop reads CATSDLGRGETQYF. DNA of the CDR3: TGTGCCACCAGTGATTTAGGACGGGGAGAGACCCAGTACTTC.